This entry is about one T cell receptor beta chain. The specificity of this receptor is unknown. There are no base qualities to consult, and no much larger clone falls within one base. Whole blood was collected in K2EDTA tubes by collaborating institutions according to the institutions' own protocols. For TCRbeta analysis, collaborators shipped samples in one of three forms: frozen whole blood, isolated PBMCs, or DNA extracted from either of those sample types. The sample belongs to a study of blood T cell repertoires in COVID-19 (dated by TCRdb to the early 2020s). Describing the broader study: Samples from collaborators originated in the United States, Italy and Spain and spanned both the acute and convalescent phases of COVID-19. The repertoires were released in a freely available public database meant as a resource for research on the immune response to SARS-CoV-2. A de-identified subject ID, COVID-19 status, age in years and sex were almost always included in the sample metadata. The samples were drawn from two sources: the first 160 participants of the ongoing ImmuneRACE study, and 1,000 to 1,500 subjects contributed by 6 global collaborators. Subjects who had been exposed to COVID-19, were actively infected with it, or had recovered from it provided the deeply sampled blood TCRbeta repertoires that made up the dataset. Where available, HLA class I and class II types were taken from metadata supplied by the sample provider and were not determined by assay-based typing. The material from the prospective study consisted of cDNA or gDNA derived from T cells, B-cell-depleted T cells, or PBMCs. Summary of the overall study and its limitations: The amount of clinical and demographic metadata varied by source and participant and was provided uncurated.

Looking up the germline V gene yields CDR1 SQVTM and CDR2 ANQGSEA. The CDR3 spans 11 residues, from the cysteine through the phenylalanine. Kept here is only the CDR3 DNA, which spans 33 bases and is read in frame from base 1. Deletion took 5 bases off V and 4 bases off J, with a span of 6 bases between the germline ends. TCRbeta CDR3 regions were amplified from genomic DNA by means of the immunoSEQ Assay, a bias-controlled multiplex PCR. Concerning the study's data processing: Nucleated cell counts per sample were estimated from amplification of reference gene primers within the assay. To quantify the absolute abundance of each unique TCRbeta CDR3 rearrangement, sequence reads were collapsed and filtered. For each sample, productive Simpson clonality was calculated by taking the square root of Simpson's diversity index across productive rearrangements. TCRdb re-hosts the immuneACCESS table, in-frame sequences only. Its copies lack some clones; in the studies checked, an unresolved V gene accounts for under half of them, and the cause for the rest is not known. V, J and clone size were drawn from that table, and D and trimming were deduced from the DNA. In all, the sample holds about 120,000 clones, and more than 75% of those were seen once. Of the sample, under 5% falls within the top ten clones.

Recombination joined TRBV29-1 with TRBJ2-1; the D gene assignment is ambiguous. Sequences were obtained from peripheral blood. The receptor was derived from a middle-aged man with acute or convalescent COVID-19. The DNA is TGCAGCGTTAAAACTTACAATGAGCAGTTCTTC. Its translation reads: CSVKTYNEQFF.